Below are 20 T cell receptor beta chains sequenced from a single sample in a study of OX40 agonist ivuxolimab in advanced cancers. The method was immunoSEQ multiplex PCR; TCRdb's version includes in-frame clones alone and lacks a portion of them. The profile shows about 79,000 clones, over 75% of them singletons. This specimen was CD4+ or CD8+ T cells sorted from blood, taken in a trial of the OX40 agonist ivuxolimab. Receptors originate from an adult with an advanced solid tumor such as melanoma, head and neck, liver or kidney cancer.

The chain is built from TRBV5-5 and TRBJ2-7; unclear D gene. The length of the CDR3 is 13 residues. Trimming took 4 bases from V and 0 from J, leaving 8 bases between them. Germline CDR1 SGHKS, CDR2 YYEKEE (reference sequence). The CDR3 DNA follows: TGTGCCAGCAGCCCTGGCTACTCCTACGAGCAGTACTTC. Its translation is CASSPGYSYEQYF.

V usage is TRBV7-8 and J usage is TRBJ2-5, with D possibly being TRBD1 or TRBD2 (6 bases each). Per the germline V gene, CDR1 is SGHVS and CDR2 is FQNEAQ. There are 16 residues in the CDR3. V lost 4 bases and J 2 bases, leaving 17 bases between the germline ends. CDR3 residues: CASSSVRWGAQETQYF. The CDR3 nucleotides read TGTGCCAGCAGCTCAGTGAGATGGGGGGCTCAAGAGACCCAGTACTTC.

The rearrangement links TRBV5-6 to TRBJ2-6, with D uncertain. Trimming stripped 6 bases from V and 3 bases from J, with 16 bases between. CDR1 and CDR2 (germline): SGHDT, YYEEEE. This CDR3 contains 16 residues. DNA of the CDR3: TGTGCCAGCATCCAGTCGGTTCGATATGGGGCCAACGTCCTGACTTTC. This codes for CASIQSVRYGANVLTF.

The V and J genes are TRBV19 and TRBJ1-2; a weak D match, TRBD1 (5 bases). There are 15 residues in the CDR3. Germline V CDR1 and CDR2: LNHDA, SQIVND (reference sequence). The V end was cut by 3 bases, the J end by 3 bases, with 14 bases between. DNA for the CDR3: TGTGCCAGTAGTATCAAAACTAGGGACGACTATGGCTACACCTTC. This gives the protein CASSIKTRDDYGYTF. The full variable domain, with the rest looked up from reference TRBV19 and TRBJ1-2, is DGGITQSPKYLFRKEGQNVTLSCEQNLNHDAMYWYRQDPGQGLRLIYYSQIVNDFQKGDIAEGYSVSREKKESFPLTVTSAQKNPTAFYLCASSIKTRDDYGYTFGSGTRLTVV.

This clone was seen a few times. The genes are TRBV5-1 and TRBJ2-7; 8 bases are shared with TRBD1. The germline V gene has CDR1 SGHRS and CDR2 YFSETQ. CDR3 length: 15 residues. V was pared by 2 bases and J by 3 bases, with 7 bases of the junction left unmatched. CDR3 nucleotides: TGCGCCAGCAGCTTAAGCAGGGGGCGCTTCTACGAGCAGTACTTC. Translating gives CASSLSRGRFYEQYF.

This chain connects TRBV15 to TRBJ2-2; 12 nucleotides line up with TRBD1. The CDR3 runs to 20 residues. CDR1 is LNHNV, CDR2 YYDKDF, per germline (reference sequence). V dropped 6 bases and J dropped 0; count of bases not matched to a gene: 14. Here the CDR3 DNA reads TGTGCCACCAGTCCTCCTGGGGGACAGGGGGCCGTGGCGAACACCGGGGAGCTGTTTTTT. This encodes CATSPPGGQGAVANTGELFF.

The V call is TRBV2, the J call TRBJ2-3; 7 bases align to TRBD1. CDR1 SNHLY and CDR2 FYNNEI come from the germline V gene. The CDR3 runs to 14 residues. V lost 6 bases to trimming and J lost 5 bases; unmatched junction nucleotides: 8. The CDR3, as DNA: TGTGCCAGCAGCGCCAGGGGGATGGAAGATACGCAGTATTTT. Protein sequence: CASSARGMEDTQYF.

The rearrangement joins TRBV6-6 to TRBJ2-7, with D possibly being TRBD1 or TRBD2 (5 bases each). Germline V CDR1 and CDR2: MNHNY, SVGAGI (reference sequence). Trimming removed 3 bases at V and 2 bases at J, with 8 bases between. The CDR3 is 13 amino acids. This CDR3 is CASSYGTTYEQYF. The CDR3 DNA reads as TGTGCCAGCAGTTATGGGACGACCTACGAGCAGTACTTC.

This chain uses TRBV28 with TRBJ2-7, with 8 bases that match TRBD2. The length of the CDR3 is 16 residues. Per germline, CDR1 MDHEN and CDR2 SYDVKM. Unmatched junction bases numbered 13, after V lost 7 bases and J lost 2 bases. This CDR3 reads CASIESRAGGAYEQYF. CDR3 sequence (DNA): TGTGCCAGCATCGAATCCCGGGCGGGAGGTGCCTACGAGCAGTACTTC.

The chain links TRBV27 to TRBJ1-5, with unresolved D. Germline CDR1 and CDR2: MNHEY and SMNVEV (reference sequence). CDR3 length: 14 amino acids. V was clipped by 2 bases and J by 1 base, with 6 bases between them. CDR3 sequence (DNA): TGTGCCAGCAGTTTAGACGGAAGCAATCAGCCCCAGCATTTT. Translating gives CASSLDGSNQPQHF.

The chain recombines TRBV7-9 with TRBJ1-1; D is undetermined. V dropped 6 bases and J dropped 3 bases, with 23 bases sitting between them. CDR3 size: 17 residues. Germline CDR1 and CDR2: SEHNR and FQNEAQ (reference sequence). The CDR3 protein is CASSPSEDIDGHTEAFF. Here the CDR3 DNA reads TGTGCCAGCAGTCCGTCAGAAGATATCGACGGACACACTGAAGCTTTCTTT.

The chain joins TRBV6-1 to TRBJ1-1; D ambiguous. Trimming stripped 1 base from V and 7 bases from J, with 10 bases between. The germline CDR1 and CDR2 sequences are MNHNS and SASEGT. This CDR3 has 13 amino acids. The CDR3 is CASSEGWLNEAFF. CDR3 coding DNA: TGTGCCAGCAGTGAAGGATGGCTAAATGAAGCTTTCTTT.

The chain carries TRBV5-1 and TRBJ2-4; 7 bases line up with TRBD1. CDR1 and CDR2 from the germline V gene are SGHRS and YFSETQ. J was trimmed by 10 bases and V by 2 bases; bases with no gene match: 6. The CDR3 is 13 amino acids. The CDR3 loop is CASSLKTGTIQYF. The CDR3 coding sequence is TGCGCCAGCAGCTTAAAGACAGGGACAATTCAGTACTTC. The full variable domain, with the rest looked up from reference TRBV5-1 and TRBJ2-4, is KAGVTQTPRYLIKTRGQQVTLSCSPISGHRSVSWYQQTPGQGLQFLFEYFSETQRNKGNFPGRFSGRQFSNSRSEMNVSTLELGDSALYLCASSLKTGTIQYFGAGTRLSVL.

The chain carries TRBV28 and TRBJ2-7, with D unclear. The CDR3 consists of 12 residues. Germline assignment: CDR1 MDHEN and CDR2 SYDVKM. V shed 5 bases and J shed 0 bases, with 5 bases lying between them. CDR3 nucleotides: TGTGCCAGCAGTCAAAGCTCCTACGAGCAGTACTTC. Its translation is CASSQSSYEQYF.

The chain recombines TRBV30 with TRBJ2-3; D not certain. The germline CDR1 and CDR2 sequences are GTSNPN and SVGIG (reference sequence). Trimming took off 0 bases at V and 0 bases at J, with 7 bases between the two ends. This CDR3 spans 14 amino acids. The CDR3 nucleotides are TGTGCCTGGAGTGTAAAAGTCAGCACAGATACGCAGTATTTT. It is translated as CAWSVKVSTDTQYF.

V and J are TRBV5-4 and TRBJ2-7, with D unclear. CDR3 length equals 15 residues. The V end was cut by 0 bases, the J end by 2 bases, with 12 bases between. From germline, CDR1 is SGHNT and CDR2 YYREEE (reference sequence). The CDR3 DNA sequence: TGTGCCAGCAGCTTGGACGGCGTGGTAACCTACGAGCAGTACTTC. It specifies CASSLDGVVTYEQYF.

The chain recombines TRBV11-3 with TRBJ2-1; D is unclear. Between the trimmed V and J ends, which lost 4 bases and 7 bases, there was a span of 8 bases. The CDR3 totals 12 residues. CDR1 SGHNT and CDR2 YENEEA come from the germline V gene. DNA of the CDR3: TGTGCCAGCAGCTCTCAAAAAAATGAGCAGTTCTTC. Translated, it gives CASSSQKNEQFF.

The chain uses TRBV6-5 and TRBJ1-1; no firm D call. Trimming took 2 bases from V and 2 from J, leaving 3 bases between them. Per germline, CDR1 MNHEY and CDR2 SVGAGI. This CDR3 is 12 amino acids long. The DNA of the CDR3 is TGTGCCAGCAGTTACCAAAACACTGAAGCTTTCTTT. It encodes CASSYQNTEAFF.

The chain couples TRBV2 to TRBJ2-1; D is perhaps TRBD2 (5 bases). Germline values: CDR1 SNHLY, CDR2 FYNNEI. Trimming took 6 bases from V and 4 from J, leaving 13 bases between them. This CDR3 is built from 14 residues. Here the CDR3 reads CASRPLAGYNEQFF. The DNA for the CDR3 is TGTGCCAGCAGGCCCCTAGCAGGTTACAATGAGCAGTTCTTC.

The genes are TRBV4-1 and TRBJ2-5; D is ambiguous. Germline V CDR1 and CDR2: MGHRA, YSYEKL. The V gene lost 6 bases and the J gene lost 5 bases, with 13 bases spanning the gap. This CDR3 is 13 amino acids long. CDR3 loop: CASSPGSVETQYF. The CDR3 DNA reads as TGCGCCAGCAGTCCAGGCAGTGTGGAGACCCAGTACTTC.